This T cell receptor (beta chain) was observed in a study of identical twins. This clonotype was picked up a small number of times. At one end the junction does not follow the germline gene, possibly because of a read error. The CDR3 totals 12 residues. CDR1 and CDR2 from the germline V gene are MDHEN and SYDVKM. TCRdb analysed the 5' RACE reads with MiXCR anew, one entry per CDR3 protein. The data hold around 300,000 distinct CDR3 sequences, with more than 6.5% observed a single time. The sample also formed part of further work on yellow fever vaccine responses in identical twins.

This chain links TRBV28 with TRBJ1-6; 8 bases match TRBD1. This sequence was found in a woman younger than 35 in good health. Sequencing was performed on memory (CD45RO+) T cells sorted from blood. The CDR3 nucleotides are TGTGCCAGCAGCCCCCTAGAGACAGGGGCCTCCTTT. Translation gives CASSPLETGASF.